The next 29 T cell receptor beta chains were all read from a single sample in a study of T cells in Graves' hyperthyroidism and ophthalmopathy. Amplified TCR beta CDR3 regions derived from RNA transcripts. HTBI primers drove first-round RT-PCR of the TCR CDR3. TCRdb redid the calling of the multiplex PCR reads with MiXCR, one entry per CDR3 protein. There are 530,000 or so distinct CDR3 sequences in the sample; roughly 46% occur only once, and around 8% lies in the top ten. Sequencing input: peripheral blood or thyroid tissue (not recorded which). The receptors originated from a woman in her late teens or twenties with Graves' hyperthyroidism.

The V call is TRBV12-3 or TRBV12-4, the J call TRBJ1-5, with 11 bases lining up with TRBD1. This CDR3 is 16 amino acids long. V was clipped by 6 bases and J by 4 bases; unmatched bases: 8. DNA for the CDR3: TGTGCCAGCAGCCCAGGGGGACAGGGGGATAATCAGCCCCAGCATTTT. Its translation is CASSPGGQGDNQPQHF.

The table lists this clonotype with a few counts. The J gene is TRBJ2-7, the V gene TRBV27; 7 positions match TRBD1. The CDR3 is 14 residues long. Looked up from germline, CDR1 is MNHEY and CDR2 is SMNVEV (reference sequence). J gave up 0 bases and V 6 bases, and 5 bases lay outside the gene matches. CDR3 DNA: TGTGCCAGCAGACCACAGGGGACCTCCTACGAGCAGTACTTC. As protein: CASRPQGTSYEQYF.

The gene calls are TRBV29-1 and TRBJ1-5; 9 bases agree with TRBD1. Germline CDR1 reads SQVTM; CDR2 reads ANQGSEA. V gave up 6 bases and J gave up 12 bases; unmatched junction bases: 12. The CDR3 loop spans 13 amino acids. The CDR3 reads CSVGSGTGLIQHF. CDR3 bases: TGCAGCGTCGGAAGTGGGACAGGGTTGATCCAGCATTTT.

This clonotype was counted ten times or more. The V and J genes are TRBV4-1 and TRBJ1-5; the D gene is possibly TRBD1 (5 bases). V was shortened by 5 bases and J by 3 bases, with 11 bases between the two germline ends. Germline CDR1 MGHRA, CDR2 YSYEKL. The CDR3 runs 14 residues. CDR3 loop: CASSEIRDNQPQHF. The CDR3 bases are TGCGCCAGCAGCGAAATCAGGGACAATCAGCCCCAGCATTTT.

This clonotype was counted a few times. Being one base from a much bigger clone, this may be a read error. The chain combines TRBV12-3 or TRBV12-4 with TRBJ1-5; D is undetermined. Trimming cost V 2 bases and J 3 bases, with 5 bases left between them. This CDR3 contains 13 residues. CDR3 coding DNA: TGTGCCAGCAGTTTAAGCAACAATCAGCCCCAGCATTTT. The encoded protein is CASSLSNNQPQHF.

To note about this clonotype: This may be a read error, as it is one base from a much larger clone. This rearrangement joins TRBV20-1 to TRBJ2-5; D is unresolved. The germline V and J ends were trimmed by 0 bases and 8 bases, with 1 base remaining between them. This CDR3 is 9 amino acids long. Germline assignment: CDR1 DFQATT and CDR2 SNEGSKA (reference sequence). Written as DNA, the CDR3 is TGCAGTGCTAGAGATACCCAGTACTTC. Its translation is CSARDTQYF.

This clonotype was seen ten or more times. This sequence joins TRBV19 and TRBJ1-2, with D perhaps matching TRBD1 (6 bases). This CDR3 is 14 amino acids long. V shed 4 bases and J shed 4 bases, with 13 bases lying between them. Germline V lookup: CDR1 LNHDA, CDR2 SQIVND (reference sequence). CDR3 sequence: CASSSHGGAYGYTF. The CDR3 coding sequence is TGTGCCAGTAGTAGCCACGGGGGCGCCTATGGCTACACCTTC.

About this clonotype itself: This may be a read error, as it is one base from a much larger clone. V usage is TRBV18 and J usage is TRBJ1-6; D not certain. The CDR3 sequence is 15 residues long. V gave up 4 bases and J gave up 3 bases, with 10 bases separating them. The germline V gene has CDR1 KGHSH and CDR2 LQKENI. CDR3 sequence (DNA): TGTGCCAGCTCACAACAGCACTTCTATAATTCACCCCTCCACTTT. Encoded protein: CASSQQHFYNSPLHF.

This clonotype appeared many times. This chain joins TRBV3-1 and TRBJ2-6, with unresolved D. The germline V gene encodes CDR1 LGHDT and CDR2 YNNKEL (reference sequence). V was cut by 3 bases and J by 1 base, with 7 bases left in between. The CDR3 runs 15 residues. For the CDR3, the DNA is TGTGCCAGCAGCCAGGGATGGTCTGGGGCCAACGTCCTGACTTTC. As protein: CASSQGWSGANVLTF. Filled out from reference TRBV3-1 and TRBJ2-6, the complete variable domain reads DTAVSQTPKYLVTQMGNDKSIKCEQNLGHDTMYWYKQDSKKFLKIMFSYNNKELIINETVPNRFSPKSPDKAHLNLHINSLELGDSAVYFCASSQGWSGANVLTFGAGSRLTVL.

This clonotype was detected many times. The rearrangement links TRBV12-3 or TRBV12-4 to TRBJ1-4; D might be TRBD1 (6 bases). The CDR3 has 15 amino acids. Trimming removed 3 bases at V and 7 bases at J, with 15 bases between. The CDR3 here is CASSFRDNGFEKLFF. In DNA form, the CDR3 reads TGTGCCAGCAGTTTTAGGGACAACGGATTTGAAAAACTGTTTTTT.

This clonotype has at least ten counts. This sequence joins TRBV13 and TRBJ1-1; D is ambiguous. The CDR3 length is 14 residues. Germline CDR1 is PRHDT and CDR2 is FYEKMQ (reference sequence). V was trimmed by 7 bases and J by 4 bases, leaving 16 bases between them. This CDR3 reads CASNSPGVSTEAFF. CDR3 in DNA: TGTGCCAGCAACTCGCCGGGAGTGAGCACTGAAGCTTTCTTT.

This clonotype was seen repeatedly, ten times or more. This rearrangement joins TRBV10-3 to TRBJ1-4; 7 nucleotides agree with TRBD1. The CDR3 covers 15 residues. V was clipped by 2 bases and J by 8 bases; unmatched bases: 8. Germline-derived CDR1 and CDR2 are ENHRY and SYGVKD. Written as DNA, the CDR3 is TGTGCCATCAGTGAGCCCGGGACAGACAGAGAAAAACTGTTTTTT. It encodes CAISEPGTDREKLFF.

In this sample, this clonotype turned up many times. V is TRBV3-1 and J is TRBJ2-7; D tentatively fits TRBD1 or TRBD2 (5 bases each). CDR1 LGHDT and CDR2 YNNKEL come from the germline V gene (reference sequence). V was clipped by 2 bases and J by 4 bases, with 9 bases between them. The CDR3 has 13 amino acids. The CDR3 spells CASSQPGPYEQYF. The DNA of the CDR3 is TGTGCCAGCAGCCAACCGGGACCGTACGAGCAGTACTTC.

In its sample, this clonotype was seen many times. This rearrangement joins TRBV7-9 to TRBJ1-2; a weak D match, TRBD1 (6 bases). Germline CDR1 and CDR2: SEHNR and FQNEAQ (reference sequence). The CDR3 contains 15 residues. V shed 5 bases and J shed 8 bases, with 21 bases lying between them. This chain's CDR3 is CASSITRGQDNGYTF. The CDR3 DNA reads as TGTGCCAGCAGCATAACCAGGGGACAAGATAACGGCTACACCTTC.

About this clonotype itself: A junction end diverges from the germline sequence, so it may reflect a read error. This chain uses TRBV7-8 with TRBJ2-7; 11 positions match TRBD2. The CDR3 is 15 amino acids. CDR1 SGHVS and CDR2 FQNEAQ come from the germline V gene. The CDR3 protein is CASSAAGTSGISFLF. The CDR3 DNA reads as TGTGCCAGCAGCGCCGCCGGGACTAGCGGTATCTCCTTCTTATTC.

The rearrangement links TRBV19 to TRBJ2-7, with D possibly being TRBD1 (6 bases). The closer fit of TRBJ2-1 to the DNA end suggests the J call may be wrong. Germline assignment: CDR1 LNHDA and CDR2 SQIVND (reference sequence). The CDR3 length is 14 residues. The CDR3 sequence is CASSMDTGRAEQFF. The DNA of the CDR3 is TGTGCCAGTAGTATGGACACAGGGCGGGCCGAGCAGTTCTTC.

This clonotype was detected many times. The chain employs TRBV2 and TRBJ1-2; 8 bases match TRBD1. The CDR3 extends over 15 amino acids. Germline CDR1 is SNHLY and CDR2 is FYNNEI. The ends lost 0 bases at V and 6 bases at J; junction bases unmatched: 6. The CDR3 region has the DNA TGTGCCAGCAGTGAAGCTAACAGGGGGATGGATGGCTACACCTTC. Its protein is CASSEANRGMDGYTF.

This clonotype was recorded many times. V is TRBV24-1 and J is TRBJ2-5; possibly TRBD1 for D (5 bases). The CDR3 covers 17 residues. The V gene lost 1 base and the J gene lost 7 bases, with 21 bases spanning the gap. Germline V gene data show CDR1 as KGHDR and CDR2 as SFDVKD. For the CDR3, the DNA is TGTGCCACCAGTGATTTTTCGGACACACGAACCGTGGGGACCCAGTACTTC. This translates into CATSDFSDTRTVGTQYF.

Notes on this clonotype: Because the CDR3 is missing its conserved closing phenylalanine or tryptophan, this is likely a read error. No DNA is shown, since the ends of the CDR3 on it are uncertain; the CDR3 is the one TCRdb lists. The gene calls are TRBV4-3 and TRBJ2-7; no check of the table's D call, TRBD2, against the DNA was made. From germline, CDR1 is LGHNA and CDR2 YSLEER. From its first to its last residue, the CDR3 has 15 amino acids. This chain's CDR3 is CASSQDYGINTGELL.

The chain carries TRBV20-1 and TRBJ2-7; 7 bases are shared with TRBD2. Looked up from germline, CDR1 is DFQATT and CDR2 is SNEGSKA (reference sequence). This CDR3 is 14 amino acids long. With 2 bases clipped from V and 7 bases from J, the junction kept 11 bases outside the gene matches. In DNA, the CDR3 is TGCAGTGCTAGACTTAACGGCCCCGGGAGGGAGCAGTACTTC. Translation: CSARLNGPGREQYF.

Of note for this clonotype: The final CDR3 position lacks the conserved phenylalanine or tryptophan, pointing to a likely read error. No DNA is shown, since the ends of the CDR3 on it are uncertain; the CDR3 is the one TCRdb lists. The gene calls are TRBV7-3 and TRBJ1-4. From its first to its last residue, the CDR3 has 8 amino acids. Germline V CDR1 and CDR2: SGHTA, FQGTGA. CDR3 loop: CASSLTAG.

This chain links TRBV24-1 with TRBJ2-2; D gene ambiguous. CDR1 and CDR2 (germline): KGHDR, SFDVKD. The V end lost 3 bases, the J end lost 8 bases, and 12 bases lay between the germline ends. The CDR3 totals 14 residues. In DNA, the CDR3 is TGTGCCACCAGTGATCCGGACGCAACGGGGGAGCTGTTTTTT. Amino acids: CATSDPDATGELFF.

In this sample, this clonotype turned up many times. This chain links TRBV24-1 with TRBJ2-6; D gene ambiguous. The germline V and J ends were trimmed by 2 bases and 0 bases, with 7 bases remaining between them. Germline CDR1 and CDR2: KGHDR and SFDVKD. The CDR3 runs 16 residues. CDR3 protein: CATSDYNGSGANVLTF. The CDR3 nucleotides read TGTGCCACCAGTGATTATAATGGCTCTGGGGCCAACGTCCTGACTTTC.

The chain employs TRBV27 and TRBJ2-1; 8 nucleotides align to TRBD2. Germline CDR1 is MNHEY and CDR2 is SMNVEV (reference sequence). CDR3 length: 14 residues. Trimming at V came to 5 bases and at J to 7 bases, leaving 7 bases not matched to a gene. Here the CDR3 DNA reads TGTGCCAGCAGTCCCAGCGGGAGTAGGAATGAGCAGTTCTTC. Its protein is CASSPSGSRNEQFF.

This clonotype was counted ten times or more. The genes are TRBV5-6 and TRBJ1-1; D might be TRBD1 (5 bases). Germline V gene lookup returns CDR1 SGHDT and CDR2 YYEEEE. The CDR3 has 14 residues. V was trimmed by 0 bases and J by 4 bases, leaving 10 bases between them. The CDR3 sequence: CASSLAAGGTEAFF. The CDR3 DNA is TGTGCCAGCAGCTTGGCCGCGGGGGGCACTGAAGCTTTCTTT. The full variable domain, completed using reference TRBV5-6 and TRBJ1-1, is DAGVTQSPTHLIKTRGQQVTLRCSPKSGHDTVSWYQQALGQGPQFIFQYYEEEERQRGNFPDRFSGHQFPNYSSELNVNALLLGDSALYLCASSLAAGGTEAFFGQGTRLTVV.

This clonotype was seen a few times. Germline and junction disagree at one end, which may indicate a read error. This chain links TRBV5-5 with TRBJ2-6; D not certain. Germline V gives CDR1 SGHKS, CDR2 YYEKEE (reference sequence). The CDR3 has 15 amino acids. CDR3 sequence: CASSQGAQGANVLTF. For the CDR3, the DNA is TGCGCCAGCAGCCAAGGCGCGCAGGGGGCCAACGTCCTGACTTTC.

This clonotype has a count of ten or more. The rearrangement uses TRBV5-1 and TRBJ2-7; 14 bases align to TRBD2. Looked up from germline, CDR1 is SGHRS and CDR2 is YFSETQ. This CDR3 contains 16 residues. With V trimmed by 3 bases and J by 3 bases, 5 bases remained unmatched. CDR3 amino acids: CASSWGLAGVNYEQYF. CDR3 bases: TGCGCCAGCAGCTGGGGACTAGCGGGAGTAAACTACGAGCAGTACTTC. The full variable domain, in which reference TRBV5-1 and TRBJ2-7 provide the parts outside the CDR3, is KAGVTQTPRYLIKTRGQQVTLSCSPISGHRSVSWYQQTPGQGLQFLFEYFSETQRNKGNFPGRFSGRQFSNSRSEMNVSTLELGDSALYLCASSWGLAGVNYEQYFGPGTRLTVT.

The chain is built from TRBV11-2 and TRBJ1-2; TRBD1 is a possible D gene (5 bases). Germline V lookup: CDR1 SGHAT, CDR2 FQNNGV. Trimming pared 4 bases from V and 4 bases from J, leaving 10 bases between. The CDR3 has 13 residues. DNA for the CDR3: TGTGCCAGCAGCTCGGGACTGGCCTATGGCTACACCTTC. Translation gives CASSSGLAYGYTF.

The V gene is TRBV10-3, the J gene TRBJ2-5; TRBD2 is a possible D gene (6 bases). Trimming cost V 10 bases and J 2 bases, with 23 bases left between them. Germline CDR1 ENHRY, CDR2 SYGVKD. CDR3 length: 16 amino acids. CDR3 sequence (DNA): TGTGCCACCAAGGACCTTACCTTTGGGGGGCAAGAGACCCAGTACTTC. Amino acid sequence: CATKDLTFGGQETQYF.